Listed below are T cell receptor beta chains from one sample, sequenced in a study of blood T cells in healthy people across ages. TCRdb fed the 5' RACE reads into MiXCR, producing one record per CDR3 protein. The profile shows about 500,000 distinct CDR3 sequences, approximately 25% of them singletons. The sample was also reused in another study, on T cells of mothers and their children.

What was sequenced was blood. The receptors were gathered from a boy under 18 in good health. The conserved cysteine and the conserved F or W are not part of the CDR3 here.

v_call: TRBV12-3/TRBV12-4
j_call: TRBJ2-3
cdr3_aa: ASSLQASGIDTQY

v_call: TRBV24-1
j_call: TRBJ2-3
cdr3_aa: ATEVSGDTDTQY

v_call: TRBV20-1
j_call: TRBJ2-3
cdr3_aa: SAKKGLAGFTDTQY

v_call: TRBV29-1
j_call: TRBJ2-5
cdr3_aa: SFILAEGTQY

v_call: TRBV28
j_call: TRBJ2-7
cdr3_aa: ASSFLFREQY

v_call: TRBV3-1
j_call: TRBJ2-4
cdr3_aa: ASSHGLAKNIQY

v_call: TRBV29-1
j_call: TRBJ2-3
cdr3_aa: SVDTRQKSSTDTQY

v_call: TRBV28
j_call: TRBJ2-5
cdr3_aa: ASSQLEAVKTQY

v_call: TRBV4-3
j_call: TRBJ2-5
cdr3_aa: ASSQDREIPGWETQY

v_call: TRBV7-4
j_call: TRBJ1-4
cdr3_aa: ASSSQGAWEKLF

v_call: TRBV20-1
j_call: TRBJ2-5
cdr3_aa: SARYLAETQY

v_call: TRBV5-5
j_call: TRBJ1-1
cdr3_aa: ASSVRTVSAEAF

v_call: TRBV7-9
j_call: NA
cdr3_aa: ASTSGTGYEQY

v_call: TRBV7-6
j_call: TRBJ2-2
cdr3_aa: ASSPRTGPGELF

v_call: TRBV7-6
j_call: TRBJ1-1
cdr3_aa: ASSLKSGLWTEAF

v_call: TRBV2
j_call: TRBJ1-4
cdr3_aa: ASSAPRDSNEKLF

v_call: TRBV18
j_call: TRBJ1-2
cdr3_aa: ASATGNYGYT

v_call: TRBV11-2
j_call: TRBJ2-1
cdr3_aa: ASSIGLAGSSDNEQF